The T cell receptor (beta chain) under discussion was sequenced for a study of T-cell memory formation after mild COVID-19. In the study overall: TCR clusters were mostly confined to one donor each.

From the 5' RACE reads, TCRdb called clonotypes with MiXCR, one entry per CDR3 protein. This sample has 70,000 to 100,000 distinct CDR3 sequences, with about 13% found just once. Per germline, CDR1 LNHNV and CDR2 YYDKDF (reference sequence). The CDR3 has 13 residues. V lost 7 bases and J lost 6, with 16 bases in between. The rearrangement uses TRBV15 and TRBJ2-7, with D perhaps given as TRBD1 or TRBD2 (5 bases each). The clonotype comes from an adult woman who had mild COVID-19 (a few samples of this study predate the infection). Cell type and time point are not known. The sample comprised PBMCs or a T cell subset sorted from them (not recorded which). The CDR3 here is CATKGPDLGEQYF. DNA of the CDR3: TGTGCCACCAAGGGACCTGATCTAGGCGAGCAGTACTTC.